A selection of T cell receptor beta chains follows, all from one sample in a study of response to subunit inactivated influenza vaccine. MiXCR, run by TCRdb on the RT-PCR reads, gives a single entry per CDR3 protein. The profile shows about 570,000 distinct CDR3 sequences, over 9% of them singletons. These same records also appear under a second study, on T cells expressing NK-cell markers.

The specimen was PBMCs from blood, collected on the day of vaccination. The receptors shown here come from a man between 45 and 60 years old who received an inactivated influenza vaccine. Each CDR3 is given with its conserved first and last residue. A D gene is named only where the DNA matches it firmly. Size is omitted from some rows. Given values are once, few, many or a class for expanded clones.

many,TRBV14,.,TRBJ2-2,TGTGCCAGCAGCTCACAGGGAGCCGGGGAGCTGTTTTTT,CASSSQGAGELFF
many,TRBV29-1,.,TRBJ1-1,TGCAGCGTTTTCAGTAACGCTGAAGCTTTCTTT,CSVFSNAEAFF
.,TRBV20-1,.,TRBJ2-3,TGCAGTGCTAGAAGGCAGCCCACAGATACGCAGTATTTT,CSARRQPTDTQYF
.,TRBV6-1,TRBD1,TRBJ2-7,TGTGCCAGCACCTTGTGGGACAGCTCCTACGAGCAGTACTTC,CASTLWDSSYEQYF
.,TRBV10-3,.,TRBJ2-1,TGTGCCATCAGGGACGGGTCAGTTCGAGATGAGCAGTTCTTC,CAIRDGSVRDEQFF
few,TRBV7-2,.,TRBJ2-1,TGTGCCAGCAGCTTACTTGCGGGGGCGCCCCATGAGCAGTTCTTC,CASSLLAGAPHEQFF
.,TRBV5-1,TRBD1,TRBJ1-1,TGCGCCAGCAGCAATCGACAGGGTGTTGAAGCTTTCTTT,CASSNRQGVEAFF
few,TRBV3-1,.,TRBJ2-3,TGTGCCAGCAGCCAAGTCCCCCCAGATACGCAGTATTTT,CASSQVPPDTQYF
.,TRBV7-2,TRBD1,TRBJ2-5,TGTGCCAGCAGCTTCGCGACAGGGTACCAAGAGACCCAGTACTTC,CASSFATGYQETQYF
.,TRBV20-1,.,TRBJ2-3,TGCAGTGCTTGGGATTCAGATACGCAGTATTTT,CSAWDSDTQYF
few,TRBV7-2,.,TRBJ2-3,TGTGCCAGCAGCTCTCTGCTTAGCACAGATACGCAGTATTTT,CASSSLLSTDTQYF
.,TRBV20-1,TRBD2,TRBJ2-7,TGCAGTGCTACACCGGGACTAGCGGGGGTTACCTACGAGCAGTACTTC,CSATPGLAGVTYEQYF
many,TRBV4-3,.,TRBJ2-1,TGCGCCAGCAGCCAAGATAGTTGGACTACGAACAATGAGCAGTTCTTC,CASSQDSWTTNNEQFF
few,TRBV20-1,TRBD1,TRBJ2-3,TGCAGTGCTAGAGACGGACAGGGCCGTCGGTCGCAGTATTTT,CSARDGQGRRSQYF
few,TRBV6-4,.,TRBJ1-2,TGTGCCAGCAGGACCCCCCGAAATGCTAACTATGGCTACACCTTC,CASRTPRNANYGYTF
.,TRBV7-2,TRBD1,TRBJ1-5,TGTGCCAGCAGTTCACAGGGGGGAGATCAGCCCCAGCATTTT,CASSSQGGDQPQHF
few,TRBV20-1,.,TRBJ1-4,TGCAGTGCAACCAGGCACTTGGAAAAACTGTTTTTT,CSATRHLEKLFF
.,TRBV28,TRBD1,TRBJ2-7,TGTGCCAGCAGCCCGGACAGGGTTAACTACGAGCAGTACTTC,CASSPDRVNYEQYF
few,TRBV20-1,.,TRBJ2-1,TGCAGTGCTAGAGATACACTCTTGGCCGCCTACAATGAGCAGTTCTTC,CSARDTLLAAYNEQFF
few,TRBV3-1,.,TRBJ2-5,TGTGCCAGCAGCCAAGACCGGCAGGGGTCTGAGACCCAGTACTTC,CASSQDRQGSETQYF
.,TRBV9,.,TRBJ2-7,TGTGCCAGCAGCGTAGTCGGCAGCTCCTACGAGCAGTACTTC,CASSVVGSSYEQYF
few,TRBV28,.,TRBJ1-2,TGTGCCAGCAGTTCTGGCAGCCTCGGGTATGGCTACACCTTC,CASSSGSLGYGYTF
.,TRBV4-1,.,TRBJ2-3,TGCGCCAGCAGCCAAGGGCCCATCCAGTACAAGACAGATACGCAGTATTTT,CASSQGPIQYKTDTQYF
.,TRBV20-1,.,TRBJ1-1,TGCAGTGCTAGAGATCAGGTGGGGGCGATGAACACTGAAGCTTTCTTT,CSARDQVGAMNTEAFF
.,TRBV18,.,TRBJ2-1,TGTGCCAGCTCACATAACGGGTTGGGCAATGAGCAGTTCTTC,CASSHNGLGNEQFF
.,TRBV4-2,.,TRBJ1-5,TGTGCCAGCAGCCCAAGACTTACTACCAATAGCAATCAGCCCCAGCATTTT,CASSPRLTTNSNQPQHF
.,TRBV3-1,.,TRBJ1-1,TGTGCCAGCAGCCAAGGGGGTGTGACTGAAGCTTTCTTT,CASSQGGVTEAFF
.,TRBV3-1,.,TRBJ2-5,TGTGCCAGCAGCCAAGGTCTAGAGTACCAAGAGACCCAGTACTTC,CASSQGLEYQETQYF
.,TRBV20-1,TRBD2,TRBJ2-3,TGCAGTGCTAGCACTAGCGGGAGGGCCGGAGATACGCAGTATTTT,CSASTSGRAGDTQYF
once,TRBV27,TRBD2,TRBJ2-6,TGTGCCAGCACGGCGGGGGGGCCCAGTGGGGCCAACGTCCTGACTTTC,CASTAGGPSGANVLTF
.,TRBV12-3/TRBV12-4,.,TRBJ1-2,TGTGCCAGCAGTACGGACGCCTATGGCTACACCTTC,CASSTDAYGYTF
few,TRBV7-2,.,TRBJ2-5,TGTGCCAGCAGCTTTAGGGGAATACTACAAGAGACCCAGTACTTC,CASSFRGILQETQYF
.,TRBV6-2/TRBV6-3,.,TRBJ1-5,TGTGCCAGCAGTCGGCGTGACGGGTCCGGGCCCCAGCATTTT,CASSRRDGSGPQHF